This T cell receptor beta chain is from a study of OX40 agonist ivuxolimab in advanced cancers. Study at large: At 65% to 85% male, the cohort had a mean age of 60 years, ranging from about 20 to 80.

V was cut by 5 bases and J by 10 bases, with 9 bases left in between. CDR1 is MNHNS and CDR2 is SASEGT in the germline V gene. The CDR3 runs to 11 residues. Clones were read by immunoSEQ multiplex PCR, and TCRdb kept only the in-frame ones, dropping some. The table has approximately 110,000 clones, just under 95% seen once. The clonotype originates from an adult with an advanced solid tumor such as melanoma, head and neck, liver or kidney cancer. V usage is TRBV6-1 and J usage is TRBJ2-1; TRBD1 might be the D (5 bases). The sequencing used CD4+ or CD8+ T cells sorted from blood, collected in a trial of the OX40 agonist ivuxolimab. CDR3 nucleotide sequence: TGTGCCAGCAGTCCGTGGGGCGAGCAGTTCTTC. Protein product: CASSPWGEQFF.